The following is a T cell receptor (beta chain) sequence with its context. As yet, its antigen is unknown. Selection for sequencing was limited to patients who had shown CD8+CD57+ cell expansion by flow cytometry. The source of the sample is a study of CD8+CD57+ T cells in acquired aplastic anemia. As for the study in general: Sorted CD4+ and CD8+ cells gave an average of roughly 3.5 ug of DNA. Study conclusions and caveats: A set of 25 to 30 CD8+ CDR3 sequences was shared between patients and controls, and these sequences appeared highly expressed in patients.

Genomic DNA acted as the template from which TCR beta VDJ combination and CDR3 sequence profiling were carried out. MiXCR was run by TCRdb on the reads, yielding one entry per CDR3 protein. The repertoire holds about 200,000 distinct CDR3 sequences, approximately 60% seen once, with around three fifths in the top ten. V was shortened by 2 bases and J by 3 bases, with 10 bases between the two germline ends. The germline V gene has CDR1 SGHRS and CDR2 YFSETQ. The CDR3 is 14 amino acids. The origin of this receptor is a human donor with aplastic anemia. The J gene is TRBJ2-3, the V gene TRBV5-1; possibly TRBD2 for D (5 bases). The source material was sorted CD4+, CD8+, or CD8+CD57+ T cells (not recorded which) from PBMCs. The CDR3 is CASSLLLVTDTQYF. The CDR3 region has the DNA TGCGCCAGCAGCTTACTACTAGTTACAGATACGCAGTATTTT.